The present TCR beta chain was sequenced within a study of tissue T cells after allogeneic stem cell transplantation. General study findings and limits: The patient cohort was small and clinically heterogeneous, with limited sampling depth. Across patients, clones rarely overlapped, yet motif clusters were shared tissue-specifically.

The CDR3 is 16 amino acids. V lost 0 bases, J lost 6 bases, and 6 bases stayed unmatched. Germline V gene sequence: CDR1 LGHNA, CDR2 YNLKQL (reference sequence). Time point defined: mouse harvest day 14 after allogeneic transplant. Each mouse received 10^7 T-cell-depleted marrow cells plus 10^6 splenic CD5+ T cells by tail vein. B6 (H2b) cells into BALB/c (H2d) mice; tissues taken at day 7 or 14. TCRbeta CDR3 was sequenced at survey depth with template counts. The data were produced by immunoSEQ multiplex PCR, yet TCRdb's version contains in-frame clones alone and is incomplete. The sample has more than 2,500 clones, approximately 48% seen once; the top ten hold 33%. Notes on this clone: Its target is not known. All gene names here are mouse names. The CDR3 extends 1 residue past the end of the read, so its final part is completed from the germline J gene.

The receptor was derived from a female BALB/c mouse given C57BL/6 T cells with graft-versus-host disease after an allogeneic hematopoietic cell transplant. What was sequenced was lymph node tissue. The chain carries TRBV5 and TRBJ2-1; TRBD2 matches at 9 bases. The sequenced part of the CDR3 DNA is TGTGCCAGCAGCCAAGATGATTGGGGGGGCGCTGCTGAGCAGTTC. Translation: CASSQDDWGGAAEQF. The complete CDR3 protein is CASSQDDWGGAAEQFF.